The 7 T cell receptor beta chains below were found in one sample sequenced in a study of blood T cell repertoires in COVID-19. Produced via immunoSEQ multiplex PCR; TCRdb's table is partial and in-frame only. The table lists over 100,000 clones, more than 75% of them singletons, with around 2.3% in the top ten. The sample comprised peripheral blood. These receptors all stem from a man aged 45 to 65 with active COVID-19.

The chain has TRBV5-4 and TRBJ2-7, with TRBD1 as a possible D gene (6 bases). Trimming took off 0 bases at V and 6 bases at J, with 10 bases between the two ends. The CDR3 is 13 amino acids. Per germline, CDR1 SGHNT and CDR2 YYREEE (reference sequence). CDR3: CASSLGTVPEQYF. DNA of the CDR3: TGTGCCAGCAGCTTGGGGACAGTCCCCGAGCAGTACTTC.

This chain links TRBV20-1 with TRBJ2-5; maybe TRBD2 (6 bases). V lost 3 bases and J 5 bases, leaving 13 bases between the germline ends. The V gene's germline CDR1 is DFQATT and CDR2 SNEGSKA (reference sequence). This CDR3 comprises 13 residues. The CDR3 protein is CSASPGGRETQYF. CDR3 bases: TGCAGTGCTAGTCCCGGGGGAAGGGAGACCCAGTACTTC.

The count of this clone is one. The sample has other DNA sequences that encode this CDR3 too. This chain uses TRBV5-4 with TRBJ1-5; a weak D match, TRBD1 (5 bases). Trimming removed 4 bases from V and 4 bases from J, with 9 bases in between. Germline V lookup: CDR1 SGHNT, CDR2 YYREEE (reference sequence). The CDR3 consists of 13 residues. The CDR3 DNA is TGTGCCAGCAGCCGGGGGGGGAATCAGCCCCAGCATTTT. It yields the protein CASSRGGNQPQHF.

The V and J genes are TRBV10-3 and TRBJ1-2, with a possible D match to TRBD1 (6 bases). Trimming pared 10 bases from V and 4 bases from J, leaving 10 bases between. CDR3 size: 11 residues. The germline gives CDR1 ENHRY, CDR2 SYGVKD. This CDR3 reads CATQDSYGYTF. The CDR3 nucleotides are TGTGCCACCCAGGACAGCTATGGCTACACCTTC.

The chain combines TRBV10-3 with TRBJ1-2; 9 bases are shared with TRBD1. The CDR3 length is 13 residues. V shed 10 bases, J shed 6 bases, and the junction held 9 bases outside the gene matches. The germline gives CDR1 ENHRY, CDR2 SYGVKD. The chain's CDR3 is CATGQGHTDGYTF. The CDR3 DNA is TGTGCCACCGGACAGGGGCATACCGATGGCTACACCTTC.

For the CDR3, the DNA is TGTGCTAGTGGTCTCAGGGTCCGGGACAGTTCCTACAATGAGCAGTTCTTC. This codes for CASGLRVRDSSYNEQFF. The V call is TRBV12-5, the J call TRBJ2-1, with 7 bases aligning to TRBD1. CDR3 length equals 17 residues. Germline V gene sequence: CDR1 LGHNT, CDR2 FRNRAP. Trimming at V came to 5 bases and at J to 1 base, leaving 11 bases not matched to a gene.

The rearrangement links TRBV6-5 to TRBJ1-1; 8 bases are shared with TRBD1. V gave up 5 bases and J gave up 7 bases; unmatched junction bases: 9. CDR1 MNHEY and CDR2 SVGAGI come from the germline V gene. This CDR3 contains 14 residues. The CDR3 loop is CASSTGTGVLEAFF. DNA of the CDR3: TGTGCCAGCAGTACCGGGACAGGTGTCCTTGAAGCTTTCTTT.